Below are 21 T cell receptor beta chains sequenced from a single sample in a study of shared clonotypes between healthy human individuals. Some clones are missing from TCRdb's copy, which holds only in-frame ones; the method was immunoSEQ multiplex PCR. The data contain around 1.9 million clones, about 93% of them singletons. The naive CD8 fraction comprised CD45RO-negative cells positively selected for CCR7 and excluded terminally differentiated effector memory CD45RA+ cells. Sequenced input: naive CD8+ T cells from PBMCs. These receptors came from a man between 18 and 29 years old in good health. Some clones in this sample may be carry-over from other donors' samples.

The chain has TRBV11-2 and TRBJ2-1; D is unresolved. CDR1 SGHAT and CDR2 FQNNGV come from the germline V gene. The CDR3 is made up of 12 amino acids. Trimming removed 0 bases at V and 14 bases at J, with 11 bases between. DNA of the CDR3: TGTGCCAGCAGCTTAGAGAGGCTAGATAAGTTCTTC. It specifies CASSLERLDKFF.

The chain links TRBV27 to TRBJ2-7, with D possibly being TRBD2 (6 bases). V was pared by 6 bases and J by 6 bases, with 24 bases between. The length of the CDR3 is 16 residues. Germline V CDR1 and CDR2: MNHEY, SMNVEV (reference sequence). In nucleotides, the CDR3 is TGTGCCAGCAGAAGAGTAGATGGGAGGTATGGAGGCGAGCAGTACTTC. This codes for CASRRVDGRYGGEQYF.

The chain couples TRBV15 to TRBJ2-7, with 8 bases identical to TRBD2. CDR3 length: 15 amino acids. V shed 0 bases, J shed 2 bases, and the junction held 3 bases outside the gene matches. Germline assignment: CDR1 LNHNV and CDR2 YYDKDF (reference sequence). Here the CDR3 reads CATSRESGSAYEQYF. DNA of the CDR3: TGTGCCACCAGCAGAGAGAGCGGGAGTGCCTACGAGCAGTACTTC.

The rearrangement joins TRBV5-5 to TRBJ2-7; 9 bases fit TRBD1. The CDR3 extends over 11 amino acids. CDR1 and CDR2 from the germline V gene are SGHKS and YYEKEE (reference sequence). V dropped 3 bases and J dropped 11; count of bases not matched to a gene: 3. The CDR3 is CASSYGQGKYF. For the CDR3, the DNA is TGTGCCAGCAGCTACGGACAGGGGAAGTACTTC.

As concerns this clone: Other nucleotide sequences from this sample produce the same CDR3. The genes are TRBV27 and TRBJ2-7; D is undetermined. Germline CDR1 MNHEY, CDR2 SMNVEV (reference sequence). The CDR3 length is 13 residues. V lost 2 bases and J 3 bases, leaving 8 bases between the germline ends. In DNA form, the CDR3 reads TGTGCCAGCAGTTTACGCCTGAACTACGAGCAGTACTTC. This gives the protein CASSLRLNYEQYF.

This chain uses TRBV28 with TRBJ1-1; the D is unclear. CDR3 size: 14 residues. Trimming removed 8 bases from V and 2 bases from J, with 15 bases in between. From germline, CDR1 is MDHEN and CDR2 SYDVKM. CDR3 sequence reads: CASRRPWANTEAFF. CDR3 DNA sequence: TGTGCCAGCCGGCGGCCGTGGGCTAACACTGAAGCTTTCTTT.

The J gene is TRBJ2-2, the V gene TRBV7-2; 7 nucleotides align to TRBD2. Losses at the gene ends were 6 bases for V and 7 bases for J; bases not matched to a gene: 2. Germline CDR1 reads SGHTA; CDR2 reads FQGNSA. The CDR3 loop spans 12 amino acids. This chain's CDR3 is CASRGLFGELFF. Here the CDR3 DNA reads TGTGCCAGCAGGGGACTATTCGGGGAGCTGTTTTTT. The full variable domain, completed using reference TRBV7-2 and TRBJ2-2, is GAGVSQSPSNKVTEKGKDVELRCDPISGHTALYWYRQSLGQGLEFLIYFQGNSAPDKSGLPSDRFSAERTGGSVSTLTIQRTQQEDSAVYLCASRGLFGELFFGEGSRLTVL.

This chain links TRBV4-2 with TRBJ2-2; the match to TRBD2 covers 10 bases. Germline V CDR1 and CDR2: LGHNA, YNFKEQ. Trimming cost V 0 bases and J 4 bases; bases outside gene matches: 8. This CDR3 comprises 18 residues. CDR3 sequence: CASSQEPAGGLGTGELFF. Here the CDR3 DNA reads TGTGCCAGCAGCCAAGAACCAGCGGGAGGGCTGGGCACCGGGGAGCTGTTTTTT.

This chain links TRBV6-5 with TRBJ2-1; D is uncertain. This CDR3 region has 14 residues. V dropped 0 bases and J dropped 4 bases, with 7 bases sitting between them. Germline CDR1 reads MNHEY; CDR2 reads SVGAGI. The CDR3 coding sequence is TGTGCCAGCAGTTACTCAGGGCTGTACAATGAGCAGTTCTTC. Translation: CASSYSGLYNEQFF.

The gene calls are TRBV5-1 and TRBJ2-7; 7 nucleotides match TRBD1. With 3 bases clipped from V and 3 bases from J, the junction kept 3 bases outside the gene matches. CDR1 SGHRS and CDR2 YFSETQ come from the germline V gene. The CDR3 contains 13 residues. The CDR3 sequence: CASSWGQNYEQYF. The CDR3 nucleotides are TGCGCCAGCAGCTGGGGACAGAACTACGAGCAGTACTTC.

A note on this clone: Other DNA sequences in the same sample also yield this CDR3. V gene TRBV7-3 combines with J gene TRBJ1-1; D gene ambiguous. The CDR3 sequence is 13 residues long. Germline CDR1 and CDR2: SGHTA and FQGTGA. The V end lost 3 bases, the J end lost 2 bases, and 7 bases lay between the germline ends. In nucleotides, the CDR3 is TGTGCCAGCAGCTTCGGACGTAACACTGAAGCTTTCTTT. Translation gives CASSFGRNTEAFF.

The chain employs TRBV7-9 and TRBJ2-7; 10 positions agree with TRBD2. In germline, CDR1 is SEHNR, CDR2 FQNEAQ (reference sequence). J lost 4 bases, V lost 5 bases, and 5 bases had no gene match. CDR3 length: 14 residues. CDR3 bases: TGTGCCAGCAGCCCTAGCGGGAGAGGGTACGAGCAGTACTTC. The encoded protein is CASSPSGRGYEQYF.

The rearrangement joins TRBV7-8 to TRBJ2-1; D not certain. V was cut by 3 bases and J by 4 bases, with 13 bases left in between. The CDR3 has 15 residues. Germline CDR1 reads SGHVS; CDR2 reads FQNEAQ. The CDR3 DNA sequence: TGTGCCAGCAGCTTCATGAGTATGAGTTACAATGAGCAGTTCTTC. It encodes CASSFMSMSYNEQFF.

A note on this clone: Other DNA sequences from this sample encode an identical CDR3 as well. The rearrangement links TRBV4-1 to TRBJ2-1, with 7 bases aligning to TRBD1. The CDR3 contains 16 residues. From germline, CDR1 is MGHRA and CDR2 YSYEKL. V lost 1 base to trimming and J lost 4 bases; unmatched junction nucleotides: 7. In DNA, the CDR3 is TGCGCCAGCAGCCAAGGACAGGGTGCGTCGTACAATGAGCAGTTCTTC. Protein product: CASSQGQGASYNEQFF.

A single count supports this clone. The chain uses TRBV4-1 and TRBJ1-2; D is unresolved. The V and J ends lost 1 base and 4 bases respectively, with 13 bases between them. Germline CDR1 is MGHRA and CDR2 is YSYEKL. The CDR3 has 15 residues. CDR3 in amino acids: CASSQGGWGSYGYTF. The CDR3 bases are TGCGCCAGCAGCCAAGGAGGGTGGGGAAGCTATGGCTACACCTTC.

The chain has TRBV7-9 and TRBJ2-2; D is uncertain. With 6 bases removed from V and 6 bases from J, the gap between germline ends came to 8 bases. The CDR3 sequence is 12 residues long. Germline loops: CDR1 SEHNR, CDR2 FQNEAQ (reference sequence). CDR3: CASSGGAGELFF. The CDR3 DNA reads as TGTGCCAGCAGTGGTGGCGCCGGGGAGCTGTTTTTT.

The chain is built from TRBV28 and TRBJ1-5; D is unresolved. The germline V gene has CDR1 MDHEN and CDR2 SYDVKM. The CDR3 length is 14 residues. V gave up 7 bases and J gave up 5 bases, with 15 bases separating them. DNA for the CDR3: TGTGCCAGCACCCCAAAGATCGGTTATCAGCCCCAGCATTTT. It translates to CASTPKIGYQPQHF. The full variable domain, with the rest looked up from reference TRBV28 and TRBJ1-5, is DVKVTQSSRYLVKRTGEKVFLECVQDMDHENMFWYRQDPGLGLRLIYFSYDVKMKEKGDIPEGYSVSREKKERFSLILESASTNQTSMYLCASTPKIGYQPQHFGDGTRLSIL.

The V call is TRBV28, the J call TRBJ1-3; D is ambiguous. The CDR3 runs to 16 residues. Germline CDR1 and CDR2: MDHEN and SYDVKM. V was trimmed by 0 bases and J by 2 bases, leaving 11 bases between them. The CDR3 region is CASSLWGKIAGNTIYF. CDR3 coding DNA: TGTGCCAGCAGTTTATGGGGCAAGATAGCTGGAAACACCATATATTTT.

The chain employs TRBV7-2 and TRBJ2-1, with 7 bases identical to TRBD1. The germline gives CDR1 SGHTA, CDR2 FQGNSA. J was trimmed by 5 bases and V by 4 bases; bases with no gene match: 5. The CDR3 length is 14 residues. CDR3 sequence (DNA): TGTGCCAGCAGCTCCGGGACAGTAAACAATGAGCAGTTCTTC. Protein product: CASSSGTVNNEQFF.

The chain has TRBV4-2 and TRBJ2-1, with D possibly matching TRBD2 (6 bases). This CDR3 region has 15 residues. Germline V gene data show CDR1 as LGHNA and CDR2 as YNFKEQ. The V end was cut by 4 bases, the J end by 0 bases, with 10 bases between. The CDR3 DNA follows: TGTGCCAGCAGCCGGGACTTCCCCTCCTACAATGAGCAGTTCTTC. Protein product: CASSRDFPSYNEQFF.

CDR3 sequence (DNA): TGTGCCAGCAGGATGGGACTAGCGGAAATCTACGAGCAGTACTTC. Translating gives CASRMGLAEIYEQYF. The chain is built from TRBV27 and TRBJ2-7, with 11 bases lining up with TRBD2. After removal of 6 bases from V and 3 bases from J, the junction contained 7 bases not matched to a gene. The CDR3 consists of 15 residues. The germline V gene encodes CDR1 MNHEY and CDR2 SMNVEV (reference sequence).